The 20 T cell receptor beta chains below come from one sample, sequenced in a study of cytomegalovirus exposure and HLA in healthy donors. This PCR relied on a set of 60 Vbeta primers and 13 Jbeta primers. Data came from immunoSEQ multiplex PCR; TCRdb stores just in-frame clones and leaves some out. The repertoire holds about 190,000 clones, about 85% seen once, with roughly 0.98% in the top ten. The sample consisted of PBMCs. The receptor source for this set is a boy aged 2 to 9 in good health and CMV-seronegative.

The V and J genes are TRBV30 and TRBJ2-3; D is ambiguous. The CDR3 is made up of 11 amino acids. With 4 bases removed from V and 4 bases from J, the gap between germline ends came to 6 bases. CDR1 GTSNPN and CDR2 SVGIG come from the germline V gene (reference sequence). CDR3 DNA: TGTGCCTGGAAGGAGCCAGATACGCAGTATTTT. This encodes CAWKEPDTQYF.

CDR3 region: CASGSVSGNTIYF. The CDR3, as DNA: TGTGCCAGCGGTTCCGTCTCTGGAAACACCATATATTTT. The chain has TRBV6-5 and TRBJ1-3; D not resolved. Germline CDR1 and CDR2: MNHEY and SVGAGI. V was clipped by 8 bases and J by 0 bases, with 8 bases between them. The CDR3 length is 13 residues.

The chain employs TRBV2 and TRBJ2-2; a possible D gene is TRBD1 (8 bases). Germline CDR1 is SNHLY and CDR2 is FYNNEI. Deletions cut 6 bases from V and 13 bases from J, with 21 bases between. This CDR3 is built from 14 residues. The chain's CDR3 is CASRLIGQGGTLFF. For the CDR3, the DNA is TGTGCCAGCAGATTGATAGGACAGGGAGGGACGCTGTTTTTT.

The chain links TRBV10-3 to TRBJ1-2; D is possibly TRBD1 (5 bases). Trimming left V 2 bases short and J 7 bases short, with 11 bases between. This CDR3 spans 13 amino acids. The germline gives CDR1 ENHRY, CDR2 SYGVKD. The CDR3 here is CAISEGQGGGYTF. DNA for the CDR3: TGTGCCATCAGTGAGGGGCAGGGCGGTGGCTACACCTTC.

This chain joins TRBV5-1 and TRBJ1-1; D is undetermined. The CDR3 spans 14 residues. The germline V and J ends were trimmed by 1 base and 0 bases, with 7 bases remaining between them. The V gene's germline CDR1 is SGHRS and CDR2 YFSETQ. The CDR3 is CASSLFDMNTEAFF. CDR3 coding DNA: TGCGCCAGCAGCTTGTTTGACATGAACACTGAAGCTTTCTTT.

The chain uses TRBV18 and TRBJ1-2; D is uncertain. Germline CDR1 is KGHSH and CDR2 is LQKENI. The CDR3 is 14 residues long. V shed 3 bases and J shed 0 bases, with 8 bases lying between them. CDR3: CASSPAGSNYGYTF. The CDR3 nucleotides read TGTGCCAGCTCACCGGCGGGATCTAACTATGGCTACACCTTC.

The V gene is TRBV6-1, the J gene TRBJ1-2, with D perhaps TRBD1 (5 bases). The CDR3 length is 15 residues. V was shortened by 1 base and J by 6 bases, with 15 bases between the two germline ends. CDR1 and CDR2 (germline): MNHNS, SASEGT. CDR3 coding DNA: TGTGCCAGCAGTGAAGGTAGGCTCGGACATAATGGCTACACCTTC. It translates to CASSEGRLGHNGYTF.

The CDR3 region is CASSQGGLAGGPRGDTQYF. In DNA form, the CDR3 reads TGTGCCAGCAGCCAAGGCGGGCTAGCGGGAGGGCCTAGAGGAGATACGCAGTATTTT. J is TRBJ2-3 and V is TRBV4-2; 12 bases are shared with TRBD2. Trimming removed 1 base from V and 5 bases from J; junction bases left unmatched: 13. The CDR3 has 19 residues. The germline CDR1 and CDR2 sequences are LGHNA and YNFKEQ.

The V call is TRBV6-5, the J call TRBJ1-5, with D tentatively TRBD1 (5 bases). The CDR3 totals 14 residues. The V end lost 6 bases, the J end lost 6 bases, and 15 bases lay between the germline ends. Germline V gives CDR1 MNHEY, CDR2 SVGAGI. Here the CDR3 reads CASSPTRVPQPQHF. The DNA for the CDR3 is TGTGCCAGCAGCCCCACCAGGGTGCCTCAGCCCCAGCATTTT.

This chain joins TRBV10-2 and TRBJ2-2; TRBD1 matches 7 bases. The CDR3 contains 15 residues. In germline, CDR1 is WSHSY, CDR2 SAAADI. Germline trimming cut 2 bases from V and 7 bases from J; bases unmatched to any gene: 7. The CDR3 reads CASSEGQGVIGELFF. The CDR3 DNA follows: TGCGCCAGCAGTGAGGGGCAGGGGGTGATCGGGGAGCTGTTTTTT.

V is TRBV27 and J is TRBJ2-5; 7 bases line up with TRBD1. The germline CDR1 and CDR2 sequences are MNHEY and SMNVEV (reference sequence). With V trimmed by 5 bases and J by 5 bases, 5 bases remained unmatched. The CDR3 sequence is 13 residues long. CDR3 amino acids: CASSRGLRETQYF. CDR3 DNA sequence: TGTGCCAGCAGTAGGGGGCTGAGGGAGACCCAGTACTTC.

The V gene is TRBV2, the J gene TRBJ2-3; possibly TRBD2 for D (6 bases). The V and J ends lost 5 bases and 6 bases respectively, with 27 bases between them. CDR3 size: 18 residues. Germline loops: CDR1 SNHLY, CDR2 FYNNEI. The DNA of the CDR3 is TGTGCCAGCAGTAGAAAACCCGGGACTCCTATCCCTCCGGATACGCAGTATTTT. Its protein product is CASSRKPGTPIPPDTQYF. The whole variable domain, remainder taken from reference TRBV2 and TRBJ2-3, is EPEVTQTPSHQVTQMGQEVILRCVPISNHLYFYWYRQILGQKVEFLVSFYNNEISEKSEIFDDQFSVERPDGSNFTLKIRSTKLEDSAMYFCASSRKPGTPIPPDTQYFGPGTRLTVL.

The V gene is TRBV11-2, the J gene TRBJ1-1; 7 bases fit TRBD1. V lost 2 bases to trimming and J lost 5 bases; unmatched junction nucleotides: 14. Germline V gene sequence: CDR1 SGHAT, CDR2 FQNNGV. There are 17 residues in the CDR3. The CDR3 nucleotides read TGTGCCAGCAGCTTAAGGGGAAGGCAGGGGGGTTGGACTGAAGCTTTCTTT. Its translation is CASSLRGRQGGWTEAFF. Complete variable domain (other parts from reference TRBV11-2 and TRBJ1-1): EAGVAQSPRYKIIEKRQSVAFWCNPISGHATLYWYQQILGQGPKLLIQFQNNGVVDDSQLPKDRFSAERLKGVDSTLKIQPAKLEDSAVYLCASSLRGRQGGWTEAFFGQGTRLTVV.

This chain's CDR3 is CASSQGTSGTDTQYF. The DNA for the CDR3 is TGCGCCAGCAGTCAAGGGACTAGCGGAACAGATACGCAGTATTTT. The J gene is TRBJ2-3, the V gene TRBV5-1; the match to TRBD2 covers 11 bases. V lost 5 bases to trimming and J lost 3 bases; unmatched junction nucleotides: 5. The CDR3 is 15 residues long. Germline lookup yields CDR1 SGHRS and CDR2 YFSETQ.

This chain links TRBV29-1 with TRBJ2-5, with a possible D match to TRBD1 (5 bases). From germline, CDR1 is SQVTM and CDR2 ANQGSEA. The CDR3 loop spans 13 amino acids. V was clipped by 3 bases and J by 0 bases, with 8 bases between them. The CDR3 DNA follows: TGCAGCGTTGACAGACAGAACCAAGAGACCCAGTACTTC. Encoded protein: CSVDRQNQETQYF.

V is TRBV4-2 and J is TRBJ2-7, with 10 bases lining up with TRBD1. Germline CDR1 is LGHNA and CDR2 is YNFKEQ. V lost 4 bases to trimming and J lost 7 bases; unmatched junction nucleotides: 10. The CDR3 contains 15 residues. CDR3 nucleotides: TGTGCCAGCAGCCGAGGGACAGGGGAAAGGATGGAGCAGTACTTC. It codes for CASSRGTGERMEQYF.

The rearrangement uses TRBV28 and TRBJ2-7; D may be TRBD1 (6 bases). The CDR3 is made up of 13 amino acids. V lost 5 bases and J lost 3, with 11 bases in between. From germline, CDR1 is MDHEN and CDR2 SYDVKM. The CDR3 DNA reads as TGTGCCAGCAGTGAGTACAGGGACTACGAGCAGTACTTC. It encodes CASSEYRDYEQYF.

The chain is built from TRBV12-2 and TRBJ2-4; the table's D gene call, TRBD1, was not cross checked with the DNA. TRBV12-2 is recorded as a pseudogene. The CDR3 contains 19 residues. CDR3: CASRQLKEPGQLAKNIQYF. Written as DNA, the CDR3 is TGTGCAAGTCGCCAGCTAAAAGAACCGGGACAATTAGCCAAAAACATTCAGTACTTC.

Here the CDR3 reads CASTPGPPGTQYF. CDR3 sequence (DNA): TGTGCCAGCACCCCCGGCCCACCAGGGACCCAGTACTTC. The chain employs TRBV6-1 and TRBJ2-5; D is ambiguous. Germline V gene lookup returns CDR1 MNHNS and CDR2 SASEGT. Trimming removed 7 bases at V and 7 bases at J, with 16 bases between. The CDR3 is 13 amino acids.

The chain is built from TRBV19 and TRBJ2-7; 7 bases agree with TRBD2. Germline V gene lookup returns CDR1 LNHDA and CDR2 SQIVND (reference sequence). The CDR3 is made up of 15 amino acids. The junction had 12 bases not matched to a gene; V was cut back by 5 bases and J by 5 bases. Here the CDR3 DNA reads TGTGCCAGTAGTCCATCGTTGGGAGGGCGGCACGAGCAGTACTTC. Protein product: CASSPSLGGRHEQYF.